Following are 19 T cell receptor beta chains from one sample sequenced in a study of cytomegalovirus exposure and HLA in healthy donors. Profiled with immunoSEQ multiplex PCR; TCRdb holds only in-frame clones, not every one. Of roughly 150,000 clones listed, approximately 91% are singletons. The material sequenced was PBMCs. The receptors come from a woman younger than 35 in good health and CMV-seropositive.

The chain recombines TRBV30 with TRBJ2-2; D is unclear. The CDR3 totals 13 residues. The V gene lost 2 bases and the J gene lost 7 bases, with 11 bases spanning the gap. The germline gives CDR1 GTSNPN, CDR2 SVGIG (reference sequence). The CDR3: CAWSSVPGGELFF. CDR3 nucleotide sequence: TGTGCCTGGAGTTCTGTCCCCGGCGGGGAGCTGTTTTTT.

The chain uses TRBV5-1 and TRBJ1-1, with a weak D call TRBD1 (6 bases). The germline gives CDR1 SGHRS, CDR2 YFSETQ. Between the trimmed V and J ends, which lost 2 bases and 3 bases, there was a span of 11 bases. The length of the CDR3 is 14 residues. CDR3 in amino acids: CASSFRGMDTEAFF. CDR3 DNA sequence: TGCGCCAGCAGCTTTAGGGGGATGGACACTGAAGCTTTCTTT.

This chain links TRBV7-2 with TRBJ2-1, with D unresolved. Germline V gene data show CDR1 as SGHTA and CDR2 as FQGNSA. This CDR3 comprises 11 residues. V was shortened by 5 bases and J by 7 bases, with 6 bases between the two germline ends. CDR3 sequence: CASSPGNEQFF. In DNA form, the CDR3 reads TGTGCCAGCAGCCCCGGTAATGAGCAGTTCTTC.

The chain joins TRBV7-8 to TRBJ1-5, with D perhaps TRBD1 (6 bases). The V gene lost 5 bases and the J gene lost 5 bases, with 16 bases spanning the gap. This CDR3 region has 15 residues. The germline V gene encodes CDR1 SGHVS and CDR2 FQNEAQ. The CDR3 DNA follows: TGTGCCAGCAGCGTGACAGGCCGAGACGATCAGCCCCAGCATTTT. Its protein is CASSVTGRDDQPQHF.

This clone was detected only a few times. The chain uses TRBV5-4 and TRBJ1-2, with 8 bases aligning to TRBD1. CDR3 size: 15 residues. Trimming cost V 1 base and J 1 base; bases outside gene matches: 3. CDR1 and CDR2 (germline): SGHNT, YYREEE (reference sequence). This chain's CDR3 is CASSLSRGLNYGYTF. For the CDR3, the DNA is TGTGCCAGCAGCTTGTCCAGGGGGCTTAACTATGGCTACACCTTC.

V usage is TRBV28 and J usage is TRBJ2-7; maybe TRBD1 (7 bases). V shed 8 bases and J shed 3 bases, with 17 bases lying between them. The germline V gene encodes CDR1 MDHEN and CDR2 SYDVKM. The CDR3 spans 14 residues. The CDR3 bases are TGTGCCAGCGAGGGGGCGGGATCAATCTACGAGCAGTACTTC. Translating it yields CASEGAGSIYEQYF.

The chain uses TRBV11-3 and TRBJ2-3; 8 nucleotides match TRBD1. V gave up 4 bases and J gave up 3 bases; unmatched junction bases: 6. There are 15 residues in the CDR3. Germline CDR1 SGHNT, CDR2 YENEEA. The CDR3 nucleotides are TGTGCCAGCAGCTCAAGGACAGGGAGGACAGATACGCAGTATTTT. It translates to CASSSRTGRTDTQYF.

This clone was seen a single time. The V and J genes are TRBV5-1 and TRBJ1-4; D remains ambiguous. With 4 bases removed from V and 0 bases from J, the gap between germline ends came to 7 bases. The CDR3 loop spans 14 amino acids. Germline V gene data show CDR1 as SGHRS and CDR2 as YFSETQ. CDR3 sequence: CASSEEATNEKLFF. As DNA, the CDR3 is TGCGCCAGCAGCGAGGAGGCAACTAATGAAAAACTGTTTTTT. The complete variable domain, with remaining parts taken from reference TRBV5-1 and TRBJ1-4, reads KAGVTQTPRYLIKTRGQQVTLSCSPISGHRSVSWYQQTPGQGLQFLFEYFSETQRNKGNFPGRFSGRQFSNSRSEMNVSTLELGDSALYLCASSEEATNEKLFFGSGTQLSVL.

The chain couples TRBV11-1 to TRBJ2-1, with 10 nucleotides matching TRBD2. The junction had 7 bases not matched to a gene; V was cut back by 5 bases and J by 6 bases. The V gene's germline CDR1 is SGHAT and CDR2 FQDESV (reference sequence). CDR3 length: 15 amino acids. Written as DNA, the CDR3 is TGTGCCAGCAGCCTCGGGACTAGCGCCTTCAATGAGCAGTTCTTC. Encoded protein: CASSLGTSAFNEQFF. The whole variable domain, filled in from reference TRBV11-1 and TRBJ2-1, reads EAEVAQSPRYKITEKSQAVAFWCDPISGHATLYWYRQILGQGPELLVQFQDESVVDDSQLPKDRFSAERLKGVDSTLKIQPAELGDSAMYLCASSLGTSAFNEQFFGPGTRLTVL.

CDR3 sequence: CASSGIWGQEYTEAFF. CDR3 DNA sequence: TGTGCCAGCAGCGGCATTTGGGGACAGGAGTACACTGAAGCTTTCTTT. The chain is built from TRBV7-9 and TRBJ1-1, with 8 positions matching TRBD1. The ends lost 5 bases at V and 3 bases at J; junction bases unmatched: 11. The CDR3 spans 16 residues. In germline, CDR1 is SEHNR, CDR2 FQNEAQ (reference sequence).

This clone was seen a single time. This chain connects TRBV9 to TRBJ1-2; D unclear. V dropped 3 bases and J dropped 7 bases, with 13 bases sitting between them. CDR3 length: 13 residues. Germline CDR1 SGDLS, CDR2 YYNGEE. CDR3 nucleotide sequence: TGTGCCAGCAGCGCGGGGTTGGGCTCTGGCTACACCTTC. As protein: CASSAGLGSGYTF.

The chain joins TRBV25-1 to TRBJ2-7; possibly TRBD2 for D (6 bases). V gave up 4 bases and J gave up 2 bases, with 15 bases separating them. Germline V CDR1 and CDR2: MGHDK, SYGVNS. The CDR3 runs to 15 residues. The DNA of the CDR3 is TGTGCCAGCAGTGGGTTGGACGGGAGAGCCTACGAGCAGTACTTC. Encoded protein: CASSGLDGRAYEQYF.

J is TRBJ1-3 and V is TRBV11-2, with TRBD1 matching over 10 bases. The CDR3 is 16 amino acids. In germline, CDR1 is SGHAT, CDR2 FQNNGV. The V and J ends lost 5 bases and 2 bases, in that order; junction bases with no gene match: 6. The CDR3 protein is CASSPTGGTTGNTIYF. The CDR3 DNA reads as TGTGCCAGCAGCCCGACAGGGGGCACGACTGGAAACACCATATATTTT.

The chain employs TRBV28 and TRBJ1-1, with D possibly matching TRBD1 (6 bases). Per the germline V gene, CDR1 is MDHEN and CDR2 is SYDVKM. V was trimmed by 5 bases and J by 8 bases, leaving 12 bases between them. The CDR3 has 12 residues. CDR3 DNA sequence: TGTGCCAGCAGTCCCGGGACATTCGAAGCTTTCTTT. As protein: CASSPGTFEAFF.

The rearrangement links TRBV9 to TRBJ2-7; perhaps TRBD2 as D (6 bases). Germline V CDR1 and CDR2: SGDLS, YYNGEE. The CDR3 is 16 residues long. Trimming took off 3 bases at V and 2 bases at J, with 18 bases between the two ends. CDR3: CASSAELLAGTYEQYF. The CDR3 nucleotides read TGTGCCAGCAGCGCCGAGTTACTAGCCGGGACCTACGAGCAGTACTTC.

The rearrangement links TRBV28 to TRBJ1-1; 8 bases map to TRBD1. This CDR3 spans 13 amino acids. The germline V gene encodes CDR1 MDHEN and CDR2 SYDVKM. The V segment lost 8 bases and the J segment 0 bases; nucleotides outside the gene matches: 2. CDR3 sequence reads: CASLTGVNTEAFF. The CDR3 DNA reads TGTGCCAGCCTGACAGGGGTGAACACTGAAGCTTTCTTT.

V usage is TRBV5-4 and J usage is TRBJ2-7; 9 bases agree with TRBD1. The CDR3 runs 14 residues. V dropped 0 bases and J dropped 5; count of bases not matched to a gene: 3. The germline CDR1 and CDR2 sequences are SGHNT and YYREEE (reference sequence). The CDR3 sequence: CASSLGTGEDEQYF. In DNA form, the CDR3 reads TGTGCCAGCAGCTTGGGGACAGGGGAGGACGAGCAGTACTTC.

The rearrangement joins TRBV6-1 to TRBJ2-2, with a weak D call TRBD2 (5 bases). There are 14 residues in the CDR3. Germline V gives CDR1 MNHNS, CDR2 SASEGT. Trimming took off 7 bases at V and 3 bases at J, with 12 bases between the two ends. This chain's CDR3 is CASTDGGHTGELFF. CDR3 DNA: TGTGCCAGCACTGACGGCGGGCACACCGGGGAGCTGTTTTTT.

V usage is TRBV28 and J usage is TRBJ1-3; perhaps TRBD1 as D (5 bases). V gave up 5 bases and J gave up 4 bases, with 15 bases separating them. The CDR3 runs 15 residues. Germline V gene sequence: CDR1 MDHEN, CDR2 SYDVKM. CDR3 amino acids: CASSRPGGAGNTIYF. CDR3 sequence (DNA): TGTGCCAGCAGTCGACCCGGGGGAGCGGGAAACACCATATATTTT.